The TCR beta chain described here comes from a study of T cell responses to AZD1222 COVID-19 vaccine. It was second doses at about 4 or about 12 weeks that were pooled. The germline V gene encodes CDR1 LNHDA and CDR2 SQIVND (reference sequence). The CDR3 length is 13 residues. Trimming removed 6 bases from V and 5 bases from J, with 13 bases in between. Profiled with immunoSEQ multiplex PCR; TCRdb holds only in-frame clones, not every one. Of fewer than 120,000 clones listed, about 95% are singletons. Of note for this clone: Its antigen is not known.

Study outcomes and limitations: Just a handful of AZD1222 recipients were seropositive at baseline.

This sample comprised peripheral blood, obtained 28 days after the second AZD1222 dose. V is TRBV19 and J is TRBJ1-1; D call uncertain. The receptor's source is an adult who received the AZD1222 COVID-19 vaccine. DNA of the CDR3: TGTGCCAGTAGCCCCGGAGGAGGAACTGAAGCTTTCTTT. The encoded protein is CASSPGGGTEAFF.